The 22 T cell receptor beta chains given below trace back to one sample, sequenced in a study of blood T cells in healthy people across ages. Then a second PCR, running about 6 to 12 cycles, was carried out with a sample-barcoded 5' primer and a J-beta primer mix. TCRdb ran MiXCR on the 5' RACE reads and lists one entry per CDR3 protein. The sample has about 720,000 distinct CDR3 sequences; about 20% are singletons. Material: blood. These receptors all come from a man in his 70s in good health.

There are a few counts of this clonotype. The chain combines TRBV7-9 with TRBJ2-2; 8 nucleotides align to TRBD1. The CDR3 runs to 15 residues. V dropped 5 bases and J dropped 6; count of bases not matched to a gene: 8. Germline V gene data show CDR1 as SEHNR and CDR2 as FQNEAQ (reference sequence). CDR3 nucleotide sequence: TGTGCCAGCAGCAAAGGCAGGGGGCGGGCCGGGGAGCTGTTTTTT. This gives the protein CASSKGRGRAGELFF.

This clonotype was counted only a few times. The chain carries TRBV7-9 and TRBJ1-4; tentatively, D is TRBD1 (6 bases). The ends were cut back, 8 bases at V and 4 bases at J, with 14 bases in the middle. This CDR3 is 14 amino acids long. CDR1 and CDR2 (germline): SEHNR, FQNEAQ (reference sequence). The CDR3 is CASSEGRGNEKLFF. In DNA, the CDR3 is TGTGCCAGCTCGGAAGGCAGGGGTAATGAAAAACTGTTTTTT. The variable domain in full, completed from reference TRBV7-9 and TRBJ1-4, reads DTGVSQNPRHKITKRGQNVTFRCDPISEHNRLYWYRQTLGQGPEFLTYFQNEAQLEKSRLLSDRFSAERPKGSFSTLEIQRTEQGDSAMYLCASSEGRGNEKLFFGSGTQLSVL.

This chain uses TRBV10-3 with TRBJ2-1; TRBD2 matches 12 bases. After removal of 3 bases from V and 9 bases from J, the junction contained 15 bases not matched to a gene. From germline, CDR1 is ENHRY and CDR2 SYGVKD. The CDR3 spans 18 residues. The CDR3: CAISDTETSGSPVREQFF. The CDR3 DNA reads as TGTGCCATCAGTGATACCGAGACTAGCGGGAGCCCGGTCCGTGAGCAGTTCTTC.

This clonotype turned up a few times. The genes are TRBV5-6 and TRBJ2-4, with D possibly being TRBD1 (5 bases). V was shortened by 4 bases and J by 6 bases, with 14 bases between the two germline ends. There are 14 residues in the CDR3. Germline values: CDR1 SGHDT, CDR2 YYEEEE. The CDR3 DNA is TGTGCCAGCAGCGGCTGGGGCCGGAGAAACATTCAGTACTTC. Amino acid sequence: CASSGWGRRNIQYF.

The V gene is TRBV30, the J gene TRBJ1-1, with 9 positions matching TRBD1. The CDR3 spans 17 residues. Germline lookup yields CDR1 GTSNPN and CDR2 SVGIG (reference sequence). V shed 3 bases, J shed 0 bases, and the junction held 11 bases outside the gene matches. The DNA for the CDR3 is TGTGCCTGGAGAATTCCGGGACAGGGCCCCATGAACACTGAAGCTTTCTTT. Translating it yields CAWRIPGQGPMNTEAFF.

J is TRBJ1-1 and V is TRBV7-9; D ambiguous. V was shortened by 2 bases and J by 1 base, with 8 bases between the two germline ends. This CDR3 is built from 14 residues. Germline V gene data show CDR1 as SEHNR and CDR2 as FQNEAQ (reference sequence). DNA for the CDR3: TGTGCCAGCAGCTTAAGTAGGAGGAACACTGAAGCTTTCTTT. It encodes CASSLSRRNTEAFF.

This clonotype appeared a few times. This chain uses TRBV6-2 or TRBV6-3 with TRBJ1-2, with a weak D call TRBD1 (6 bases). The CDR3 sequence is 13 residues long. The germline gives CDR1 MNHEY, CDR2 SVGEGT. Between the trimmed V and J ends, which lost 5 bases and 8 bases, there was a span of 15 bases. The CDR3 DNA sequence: TGTGCCAGCAGTCCGGGACAACGACTCGGCTACACCTTC. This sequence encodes CASSPGQRLGYTF.

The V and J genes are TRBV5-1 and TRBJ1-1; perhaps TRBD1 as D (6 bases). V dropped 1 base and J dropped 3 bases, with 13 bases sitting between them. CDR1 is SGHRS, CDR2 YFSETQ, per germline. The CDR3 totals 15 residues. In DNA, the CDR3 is TGCGCCAGCAGCTTGCTTACAGGGTGGGACACTGAAGCTTTCTTT. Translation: CASSLLTGWDTEAFF.

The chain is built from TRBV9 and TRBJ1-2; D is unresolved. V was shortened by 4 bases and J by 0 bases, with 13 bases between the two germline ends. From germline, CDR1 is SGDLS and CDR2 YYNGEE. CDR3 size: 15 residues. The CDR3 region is CASSPGQPTNYGYTF. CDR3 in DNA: TGTGCCAGCAGCCCGGGCCAGCCAACTAACTATGGCTACACCTTC.

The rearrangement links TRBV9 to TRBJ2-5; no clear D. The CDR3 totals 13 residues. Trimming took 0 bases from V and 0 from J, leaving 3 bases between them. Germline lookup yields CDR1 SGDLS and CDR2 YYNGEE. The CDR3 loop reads CASSVGNQETQYF. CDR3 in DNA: TGTGCCAGCAGCGTAGGGAACCAAGAGACCCAGTACTTC.

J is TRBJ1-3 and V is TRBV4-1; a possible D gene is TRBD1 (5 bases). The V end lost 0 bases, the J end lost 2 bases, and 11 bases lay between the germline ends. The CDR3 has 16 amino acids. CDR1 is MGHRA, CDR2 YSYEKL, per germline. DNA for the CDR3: TGCGCCAGCAGCCAAGATCAAGGGGAACCTGGAAACACCATATATTTT. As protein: CASSQDQGEPGNTIYF.

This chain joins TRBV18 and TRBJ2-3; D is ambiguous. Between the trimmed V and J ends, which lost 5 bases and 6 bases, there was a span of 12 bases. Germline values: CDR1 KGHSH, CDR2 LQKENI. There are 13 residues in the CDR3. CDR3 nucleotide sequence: TGTGCCAGCTCATCACTTCCGGAGGATACGCAGTATTTT. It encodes CASSSLPEDTQYF. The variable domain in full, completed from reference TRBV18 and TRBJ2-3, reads NAGVMQNPRHLVRRRGQEARLRCSPMKGHSHVYWYRQLPEEGLKFMVYLQKENIIDESGMPKERFSAEFPKEGPSILRIQQVVRGDSAAYFCASSSLPEDTQYFGPGTRLTVL.

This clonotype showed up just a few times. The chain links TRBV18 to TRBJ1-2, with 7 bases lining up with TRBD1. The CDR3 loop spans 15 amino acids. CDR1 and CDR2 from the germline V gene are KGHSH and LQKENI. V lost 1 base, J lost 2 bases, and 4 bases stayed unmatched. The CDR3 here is CASSPQGQLNYGYTF. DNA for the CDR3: TGTGCCAGCTCACCACAGGGACAGTTAAACTATGGCTACACCTTC.

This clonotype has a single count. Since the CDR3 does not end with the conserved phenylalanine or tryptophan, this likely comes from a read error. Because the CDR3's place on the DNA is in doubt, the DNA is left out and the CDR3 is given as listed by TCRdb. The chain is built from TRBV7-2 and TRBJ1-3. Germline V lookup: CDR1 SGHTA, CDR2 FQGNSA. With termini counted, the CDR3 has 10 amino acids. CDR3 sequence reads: CASSLAGLAV.

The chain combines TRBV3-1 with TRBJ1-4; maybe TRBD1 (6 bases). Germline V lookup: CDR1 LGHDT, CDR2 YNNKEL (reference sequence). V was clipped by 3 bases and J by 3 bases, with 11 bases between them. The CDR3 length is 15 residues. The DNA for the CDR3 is TGTGCCAGCAGCCAGGGGGCGGCGGCTAATGAAAAACTGTTTTTT. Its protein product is CASSQGAAANEKLFF.

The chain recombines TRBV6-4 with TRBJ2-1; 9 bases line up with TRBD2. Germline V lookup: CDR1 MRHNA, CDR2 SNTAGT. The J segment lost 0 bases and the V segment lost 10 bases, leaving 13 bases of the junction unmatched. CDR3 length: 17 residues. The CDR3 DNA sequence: TGTGCCAATACCTCGGACCTTAGCGGGAGCTCCTACAATGAGCAGTTCTTC. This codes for CANTSDLSGSSYNEQFF.

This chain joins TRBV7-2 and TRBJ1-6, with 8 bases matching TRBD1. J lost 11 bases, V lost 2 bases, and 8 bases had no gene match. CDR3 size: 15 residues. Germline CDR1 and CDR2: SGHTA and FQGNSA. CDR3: CASSLSGGAKAPLHF. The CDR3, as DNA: TGTGCCAGCAGCTTATCAGGGGGCGCGAAGGCACCCCTCCACTTT.

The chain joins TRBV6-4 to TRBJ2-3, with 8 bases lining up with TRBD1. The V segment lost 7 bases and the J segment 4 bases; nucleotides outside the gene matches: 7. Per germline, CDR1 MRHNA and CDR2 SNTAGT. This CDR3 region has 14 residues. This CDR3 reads CASKQQGEADTQYF. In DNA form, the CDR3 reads TGTGCCAGCAAACAACAGGGGGAAGCAGATACGCAGTATTTT.

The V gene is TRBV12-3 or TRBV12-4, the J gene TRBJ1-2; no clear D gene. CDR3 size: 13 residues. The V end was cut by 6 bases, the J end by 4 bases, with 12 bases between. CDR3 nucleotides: TGTGCCAGCAGCTCCCTCGTTAGCTATGGCTACACCTTC. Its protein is CASSSLVSYGYTF.

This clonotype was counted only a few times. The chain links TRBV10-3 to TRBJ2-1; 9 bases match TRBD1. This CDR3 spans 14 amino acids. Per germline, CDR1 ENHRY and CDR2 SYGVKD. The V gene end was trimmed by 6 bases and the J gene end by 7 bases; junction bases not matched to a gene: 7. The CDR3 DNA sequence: TGTGCCATCAGGCACCGGGACAGGGATAATGAGCAGTTCTTC. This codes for CAIRHRDRDNEQFF.

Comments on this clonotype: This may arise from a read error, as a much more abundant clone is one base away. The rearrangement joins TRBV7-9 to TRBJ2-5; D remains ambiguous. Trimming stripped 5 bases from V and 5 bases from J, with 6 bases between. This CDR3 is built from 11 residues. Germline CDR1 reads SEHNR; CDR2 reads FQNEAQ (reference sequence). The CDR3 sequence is CASSHAETQYF. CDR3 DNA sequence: TGTGCCAGCAGCCACGCGGAGACCCAGTACTTC.

CDR3 sequence: CASALGLQETQYF. The CDR3 DNA reads TGTGCCAGCGCCCTAGGGCTCCAAGAGACCCAGTACTTC. This chain connects TRBV12-3 or TRBV12-4 to TRBJ2-5; D is undetermined. Between the trimmed V and J ends, which lost 8 bases and 1 base, there was a span of 11 bases. There are 13 residues in the CDR3.